This is a list of T cell receptor beta chains from one sample in a study of T-cell memory formation after mild COVID-19. TCRdb redid the calling of the 5' RACE reads with MiXCR, one entry per CDR3 protein. The sample holds a few hundred thousand distinct CDR3 sequences, 14% seen once. The sequencing sample was made of PBMCs or a T cell subset sorted from them (not recorded which). These receptors originate from a young man who had mild COVID-19 (a few samples of this study predate the infection). Cell type and time point are not known. CDR3s include the opening cysteine and the closing phenylalanine or tryptophan. D genes are given only for firm matches. Expanded clones get a size class; other rows say once, few or many, or leave the size out.

V gene: TRBV7-2
clone size: -
J gene: TRBJ1-6
D gene: TRBD1
CDR3 DNA: TGTGCCAGCAGCTTAGGTGGACAGGAGTATAATTCACCCCTCCACTTT
CDR3 protein: CASSLGGQEYNSPLHF

V gene: TRBV20-1
clone size: few
J gene: TRBJ2-7
D gene: TRBD1
CDR3 DNA: TGCAGTGCTAGCAGGACAGGGGTTTACGAGCAGTACTTC
CDR3 protein: CSASRTGVYEQYF

V gene: TRBV5-5
clone size: -
J gene: TRBJ1-5
D gene: TRBD1
CDR3 DNA: TGTGCCAGCAGCTTAGGGACAGGGGGCTTTCAGCCCCAGCATTTT
CDR3 protein: CASSLGTGGFQPQHF

V gene: TRBV13
clone size: -
J gene: TRBJ1-1
D gene: TRBD1
CDR3 DNA: TGTGCCAGCAGATGGAAGGGGGCCTTTGACACTGAAGCTTTCTTT
CDR3 protein: CASRWKGAFDTEAFF

V gene: TRBV12-3/TRBV12-4
clone size: few
J gene: TRBJ2-1
D gene: TRBD2
CDR3 DNA: TGTGCCAGCAGTTTCTCGGGTAGCGGGGGACCGCACAATGAGCAGTTCTTC
CDR3 protein: CASSFSGSGGPHNEQFF

V gene: TRBV20-1
clone size: few
J gene: TRBJ1-6
D gene: -
CDR3 DNA: TGCAGTGCTAGAGATGGCCAGCATTCACCCCTCCACTTT
CDR3 protein: CSARDGQHSPLHF

V gene: TRBV24-1
clone size: -
J gene: TRBJ2-1
D gene: -
CDR3 DNA: TGTGCCACCAGTGATGTGGAGAAGCAGTTCTTC
CDR3 protein: CATSDVEKQFF

V gene: TRBV9
clone size: -
J gene: TRBJ2-3
D gene: -
CDR3 DNA: TGTGCCAGCAGCGGAGCCACTAGCACAGATACGCAGTATTTT
CDR3 protein: CASSGATSTDTQYF

V gene: TRBV4-2
clone size: -
J gene: TRBJ1-6
D gene: -
CDR3 DNA: TGTGCCAGCAGCCCCAAGGGCCGGGGGAATTCACCCCTCCACTTT
CDR3 protein: CASSPKGRGNSPLHF

V gene: TRBV7-6
clone size: few
J gene: TRBJ2-1
D gene: TRBD1
CDR3 DNA: TGTGCCAGCAGCTTAGGTTGGTCAGGGGGTGAGGATGAGCAGTTCTTC
CDR3 protein: CASSLGWSGGEDEQFF

V gene: TRBV18
clone size: few
J gene: TRBJ2-7
D gene: -
CDR3 DNA: TGTGCCAGCTCACCAGGGGGCAGGATCTCCTACGAGCAGTACTTC
CDR3 protein: CASSPGGRISYEQYF

V gene: TRBV6-5
clone size: few
J gene: TRBJ2-7
D gene: TRBD1
CDR3 DNA: TGTGCCAGCAGTAACTACAGGGGACCGAACGAGCAGTACTTC
CDR3 protein: CASSNYRGPNEQYF

V gene: TRBV9
clone size: -
J gene: TRBJ2-2
D gene: -
CDR3 DNA: TGTGCCAGCAGACTTAAAGACACCGGGGAGCTGCTTTTT
CDR3 protein: CASRLKDTGELLF

V gene: TRBV7-2
clone size: many
J gene: TRBJ1-1
D gene: -
CDR3 DNA: TGTGCCAGCAGCTTAGGTACAGGGTATGAAGCTTTCTTT
CDR3 protein: CASSLGTGYEAFF

V gene: TRBV11-2
clone size: few
J gene: TRBJ2-6
D gene: -
CDR3 DNA: TGTGCCAGCAGCTTAATCAGGTCAGGCTCTGGGGCCAACGTCCTGACTTTC
CDR3 protein: CASSLIRSGSGANVLTF

V gene: TRBV2
clone size: few
J gene: TRBJ2-1
D gene: -
CDR3 DNA: TGTGCCAGCAGCCCCTCTACTACACGAGTCTTC
CDR3 protein: CASSPSTTRVF